The 20 T cell receptor beta chains reported below all come from one sample, sequenced in a study of blood T cells in healthy people across ages. Next came a second PCR, run for about 7 to 12 cycles, which used a sample-barcoded 5' primer along with a J-beta primer mix. MiXCR, applied by TCRdb to the 5' RACE reads, yields one record per CDR3 protein. The data contain over 700,000 distinct CDR3 sequences, roughly 25% of them singletons. The sample also formed part of further work on T cells of mothers and their children.

Material for sequencing was blood. The receptors here all came from a boy younger than 18 in good health.

This clonotype was seen a few times. The rearrangement joins TRBV6-2 or TRBV6-3 to TRBJ1-5; D not resolved. The CDR3 runs to 13 residues. Trimming shortened V by 5 bases and J by 7 bases, and 12 bases separated the two germline ends. In germline, CDR1 is MNHEY, CDR2 SVGEGT. CDR3 bases: TGTGCCAGCAGTAATAGGGTTGAGCAGCCCCAGCATTTT. Translated, it gives CASSNRVEQPQHF.

This chain joins TRBV7-9 and TRBJ2-1; possibly TRBD1 for D (6 bases). The J call could be wrong; TRBJ2-7 is a better fit for the DNA end. The CDR3 consists of 16 residues. Germline V gene sequence: CDR1 SEHNR, CDR2 FQNEAQ (reference sequence). The chain's CDR3 is CASSFPPGHRSYEQYF. CDR3 sequence (DNA): TGTGCCAGCAGCTTCCCCCCGGGACACAGATCCTACGAGCAGTACTTC.

This clonotype was observed many times. This CDR3 is CASSQDPAQETQYF. The DNA of the CDR3 is TGTGCCAGCAGCCAAGATCCGGCACAAGAGACCCAGTACTTC. This chain uses TRBV4-2 with TRBJ2-5; D is undetermined. The CDR3 runs 14 residues. Germline V lookup: CDR1 LGHNA, CDR2 YNFKEQ. Trimming removed 0 bases at V and 2 bases at J, with 7 bases between.

The chain is built from TRBV20-1 and TRBJ2-1; 7 positions agree with TRBD1. The CDR3 contains 13 residues. Germline CDR1 is DFQATT and CDR2 is SNEGSKA (reference sequence). The V and J ends lost 6 bases and 3 bases, in that order; junction bases with no gene match: 5. The chain's CDR3 is CSAAGGYYNEQFF. Here the CDR3 DNA reads TGCAGTGCCGCAGGGGGTTACTACAATGAGCAGTTCTTC.

This clonotype appeared a few times. The chain has TRBV15 and TRBJ2-7; D is unresolved. Germline CDR1 reads LNHNV; CDR2 reads YYDKDF (reference sequence). Deletions cut 0 bases from V and 0 bases from J, with 15 bases between. The CDR3 has 17 residues. CDR3: CATSRDFGRRVSYEQYF. The DNA of the CDR3 is TGTGCCACCAGCAGAGATTTCGGGCGGCGAGTCTCCTACGAGCAGTACTTC.

In this sample, this clonotype turned up a few times. The rearrangement joins TRBV7-2 to TRBJ2-1, with 11 positions matching TRBD2. The CDR3 extends over 17 amino acids. The J segment lost 10 bases and the V segment lost 4 bases, leaving 15 bases of the junction unmatched. The V gene's germline CDR1 is SGHTA and CDR2 FQGNSA. In DNA form, the CDR3 reads TGTGCCAGCAGCTCTACTGGGGATCGGACTAGCGGGTGGGAGCAGTTCTTC. Its translation is CASSSTGDRTSGWEQFF.

This clonotype was seen only a few times. This rearrangement joins TRBV24-1 to TRBJ2-7; D is tentatively TRBD1 or TRBD2 (5 bases each). The CDR3 runs to 12 residues. CDR1 is KGHDR, CDR2 SFDVKD, per germline. Trimming removed 5 bases from V and 6 bases from J, with 10 bases in between. The CDR3 loop reads CATSGGGFEQYF. The CDR3 nucleotides read TGTGCCACCAGTGGTGGGGGTTTCGAGCAGTACTTC.

This clonotype was counted a few times. The V and J genes are TRBV12-3 or TRBV12-4 and TRBJ2-5; weak D call: TRBD2 (6 bases). The CDR3 sequence is 19 residues long. Trimming took 8 bases from V and 1 from J, leaving 29 bases between them. The CDR3 sequence: CASAWRGRALFGSQETQYF. CDR3 sequence (DNA): TGTGCCAGCGCCTGGCGGGGCAGGGCGTTATTTGGGAGCCAAGAGACCCAGTACTTC.

This clonotype was seen just once. V usage is TRBV28 and J usage is TRBJ2-5; D is unclear. Germline V gives CDR1 MDHEN, CDR2 SYDVKM. V lost 7 bases to trimming and J lost 2 bases, with 5 bases between them. CDR3 length equals 11 residues. DNA of the CDR3: TGTGCCAGCACAGAACAAGAGACCCAGTACTTC. Its protein is CASTEQETQYF.

Details on this clonotype: Compared with germline, one end of the junction differs, possibly owing to a read error. The chain is built from TRBV7-9 and TRBJ2-2, with TRBD2 identical over 12 bases. This CDR3 comprises 15 residues. The V gene's germline CDR1 is SEHNR and CDR2 FQNEAQ (reference sequence). CDR3 residues: CASSIRTSGAPELFF. The DNA for the CDR3 is TGCGCCAGCAGCATTAGGACTAGCGGGGCCCCGGAGCTGTTTTTT. Complete variable domain (other parts from reference TRBV7-9 and TRBJ2-2): DTGVSQNPRHKITKRGQNVTFRCDPISEHNRLYWYRQTLGQGPEFLTYFQNEAQLEKSRLLSDRFSAERPKGSFSTLEIQRTEQGDSAMYLCASSIRTSGAPELFFGEGSRLTVL.

This clonotype was seen once. This chain's CDR3 is CASSPDSYNYGYTF. As DNA, the CDR3 is TGTGCCAGCTCACCAGACAGTTATAACTATGGCTACACCTTC. J is TRBJ1-2 and V is TRBV18, with a tentative D call TRBD1 (5 bases). This CDR3 comprises 14 residues. Germline-derived CDR1 and CDR2 are KGHSH and LQKENI. The ends were cut back, 2 bases at V and 1 base at J, with 8 bases in the middle.

In this sample, this clonotype turned up a few times. This chain joins TRBV5-1 and TRBJ2-7, with a tentative D call TRBD2 (5 bases). Trimming removed 2 bases at V and 7 bases at J, with 13 bases between. The germline CDR1 and CDR2 sequences are SGHRS and YFSETQ. The CDR3 is 13 residues long. CDR3 DNA sequence: TGCGCCAGCAGCTTCGAGGGTACGGTGGAGCAGTACTTC. It encodes CASSFEGTVEQYF. Filled out from reference TRBV5-1 and TRBJ2-7, the complete variable domain reads KAGVTQTPRYLIKTRGQQVTLSCSPISGHRSVSWYQQTPGQGLQFLFEYFSETQRNKGNFPGRFSGRQFSNSRSEMNVSTLELGDSALYLCASSFEGTVEQYFGPGTRLTVT.

On this clonotype: A read error may account for a junction end that differs from germline. The chain employs TRBV29-1 and TRBJ1-1; no definite D call. CDR1 is SQVTM and CDR2 is ANQGSEA in the germline V gene. The CDR3 has 12 residues. In nucleotides, the CDR3 is TGCAGCTTTGACACCCGGGGCACTGAAGCTTTCTTT. Its protein is CSFDTRGTEAFF.

This clonotype has just a few counts. This sequence joins TRBV29-1 and TRBJ2-5; D is tentatively TRBD1 or TRBD2 (5 bases each). The CDR3 extends over 11 amino acids. Germline V lookup: CDR1 SQVTM, CDR2 ANQGSEA. V was clipped by 8 bases and J by 5 bases, with 12 bases between them. CDR3 nucleotides: TGCAGCTTCGCGTGGGGGGAGACCCAGTACTTC. It encodes CSFAWGETQYF.

The table lists this clonotype with a count of one. The chain recombines TRBV2 with TRBJ2-1, with a weak D call TRBD2 (6 bases). Trimming left V 5 bases short and J 1 base short, with 15 bases between. The CDR3 runs 16 residues. CDR1 and CDR2 from the germline V gene are SNHLY and FYNNEI. The CDR3 DNA is TGTGCCAGCAGTACCTTCGACGGGAGATCCTACAATGAGCAGTTCTTC. Translation: CASSTFDGRSYNEQFF.

Notes on this clonotype: One end of the junction does not line up with germline, which may come from a read error. The chain uses TRBV7-2 and TRBJ2-7, with TRBD2 identical over 7 bases. CDR1 is SGHTA and CDR2 is FQGNSA in the germline V gene. The CDR3 runs to 16 residues. The CDR3 DNA sequence: TGTGCCAGCAGCCTAGCCAGTGGAGCGGGATCCTACGAGCAGTACTTC. Residues: CASSLASGAGSYEQYF.

This clonotype was counted only a few times. The J gene is TRBJ1-1, the V gene TRBV4-1, with D unclear. There are 14 residues in the CDR3. Germline CDR1 is MGHRA and CDR2 is YSYEKL. Trimming pared 0 bases from V and 4 bases from J, leaving 9 bases between. CDR3 amino acids: CASSQDLESTEAFF. Written as DNA, the CDR3 is TGCGCCAGCAGCCAAGATCTAGAGAGCACTGAAGCTTTCTTT.

The CDR3 DNA follows: TGCGCCAGCAGCTCCGGGACAGGGTCCCACGAGCAGTACTTC. Protein sequence: CASSSGTGSHEQYF. The genes are TRBV5-1 and TRBJ2-7, with 9 bases that match TRBD1. J gave up 5 bases and V 3 bases, and 6 bases lay outside the gene matches. This CDR3 is built from 14 residues. Looked up from germline, CDR1 is SGHRS and CDR2 is YFSETQ.

This clonotype appeared a few times. The V gene is TRBV29-1, the J gene TRBJ1-4; D not certain. The V gene's germline CDR1 is SQVTM and CDR2 ANQGSEA. The CDR3 is made up of 13 amino acids. V dropped 0 bases and J dropped 10 bases, with 12 bases sitting between them. CDR3 residues: CSVEDWTVGKLFF. The CDR3, as DNA: TGCAGCGTTGAAGATTGGACCGTCGGAAAACTGTTTTTT.

This clonotype was seen only a few times. V and J are TRBV6-1 and TRBJ1-2; no firm D call. The V and J ends lost 2 bases and 0 bases respectively, with 10 bases between them. Germline CDR1 reads MNHNS; CDR2 reads SASEGT. CDR3 size: 15 residues. The CDR3 spells CASSETRLSNYGYTF. CDR3 sequence (DNA): TGTGCCAGCAGTGAAACGCGACTCTCTAACTATGGCTACACCTTC.